The entry below describes one TCR beta chain. Antigen: not known. This specimen belongs to a study of CD8+ T cells in alopecia areata. Trimming took off 1 base at V and 2 bases at J, with 7 bases between the two ends. The CDR3 contains 14 residues. Germline values: CDR1 SGHAT, CDR2 FQNNGV. cDNA reverse transcribed from extracted RNA served as the sequencing template. The repertoire was sequenced with immunoSEQ multiplex PCR; TCRdb's copy has only in-frame clones and lacks some. The sample contains 150,000 to 200,000 clones, roughly 65% of which appear only once. Whole-study findings and limits: Patients displayed less clarity in TCR sharing than mice, a finding possibly related to HLA.

The treatment: oral pan-JAK inhibitor, 5-10 mg twice daily. The receptor's source is a human donor with alopecia areata. The chain employs TRBV11-2 and TRBJ2-3; D is uncertain. The sample in question was CD4+ T cells sorted from blood, obtained at week 4, from a patient treated with tofacitinib. The CDR3: CASSLGHDTDTQYF. CDR3 sequence (DNA): TGTGCCAGCAGCTTAGGCCACGACACAGATACGCAGTATTTT.